Sequencing of this T cell receptor beta chain was carried out in a study of T cell repertoires in cytomegalovirus infection (dated by TCRdb to between 2018 and 2020). Looking at the study overall: Recently identified HLA-C-restricted CMV epitopes, whose presentation resists viral immunomodulation, were targeted by peptide stimulations together with well-studied HLA-B-restricted epitopes. Donor HLA type was relevant to the analysis, as public TCR beta signatures indicated carriage of CMV infection together with the matching HLA type. The paper's findings and limits, for the study overall: In both this cohort and an independent cohort of 300 to 450 donors, the cumulative frequency of public TCR beta family members distinguished carriers of CMV infection plus the relevant HLA type. The ex vivo response was dominated by HLA-C-restricted CMV-specific TCR beta clonotypes, which also provided the single most frequent clonotype in two of eight donors.

The instrument given in TCRdb is Illumina HiSeq 1500. Through fastp at Q25 and MiXCR, TCRdb rebuilt clones from the public reads, retaining in-frame beta chains. CDR3 protein duplicates are merged, each entry listing the most common genes and DNA. The sample table contains 650,000 to 900,000 distinct CDR3 sequences; only one count was recorded for less than 35% of them. Under 15% of the sample goes to the ten largest clones. The treatment or condition tag for this specimen amounts to: in vitro stimulation with specific CMV peptide epitopes to enrich CMV-specific T cells. The CDR3 numbers 14 residues from cysteine through phenylalanine. The DNA shown is the 42-base CDR3, in frame from base 1. According to the germline V gene, CDR1 reads MNHEY and CDR2 reads SVGEGT. V loses 3 bases of germline sequence and J loses 7 bases, and the interval between the two ends is 13 bases. In this sample, this clonotype turned up a few times. It has no known antigen specificity. No base quality information exists; no much larger clone differs at one position.

Sequences were derived from cultured CD8+ T cells from PBMCs, sampled from culture after CMV antigen stimulation. The receptor was isolated from a human donor in good health (CMV status not recorded). Some clones in this sample may be carry-over from other donors' samples. Rearrangement joined TRBV6-2 or TRBV6-3 to TRBJ2-1; possibly the D gene is TRBD2, per 6 matching bases. The sequence in DNA is TGTGCCAGCAGTTATAGCGGACCCACTAATGAGCAGTTCTTC. This gives the protein CASSYSGPTNEQFF.